This TCR beta chain is drawn from a study of glioma-infiltrating T cells after dendritic cell vaccination. Turning to the study itself: Patients had newly diagnosed or recurrent glioblastoma and received dendritic cell vaccines.

Data came from immunoSEQ multiplex PCR; TCRdb stores just in-frame clones and leaves some out. The table has 75,000 to 95,000 clones, approximately 78% seen once. Germline loops: CDR1 MGHRA, CDR2 YSYEKL. The V segment lost 5 bases and the J segment 0 bases; nucleotides outside the gene matches: 9. The CDR3 covers 19 residues. Time point here: after dendritic cell vaccination, including at tumor progression/relapse. Blood PBMC samples: pre-vaccination, two weeks post third vaccination, and at tumor progression. Here the sequenced sample was blood, taken after dendritic cell vaccination. This clonotype was sampled from a human donor with glioblastoma. The gene calls are TRBV4-1 and TRBJ2-2; 13 positions match TRBD2. The CDR3 region is CASSYRGLAGASNTGELFF. CDR3 in DNA: TGCGCCAGCAGCTACCGAGGACTAGCGGGGGCATCGAACACCGGGGAGCTGTTTTTT.